This T cell receptor beta chain was retrieved from a study of blood T cell repertoires in COVID-19. The wider study: Some COVID-19 samples were acute and others convalescent; all came from the United States, Italy and Spain. Sources were T cells, B-cell-depleted T cells, or PBMCs; the material itself was cDNA or gDNA.

Per the original methods: Amplifying reference gene primers gave estimates of nucleated cell counts. This table comes from immunoSEQ multiplex PCR, and its TCRdb copy is limited to in-frame clones, with some not included. For V, J and clone size, that table is used; D and trimming come from the DNA. The data show more than 250,000 clones, approximately 80% seen once. The receptor's source is a human donor in a cohort sampled during active COVID-19. The sequencing input was peripheral blood.

CDR3 protein: CASSPGQGLVYGYTF. The CDR3 bases are TGTGCCAGCAGCCCCGGACAGGGGTTAGTCTATGGCTACACCTTC. V usage is TRBV7-2 and J usage is TRBJ1-2; 9 bases are a match to TRBD1. The germline CDR1 and CDR2 sequences are SGHTA and FQGNSA. This CDR3 has 15 residues. V trimming: 5 bases; J trimming: 4 bases; junction bases outside the gene matches: 8.